Listed here are 6 T cell receptor beta chains from one sample, sequenced in a study of B cell selection in AIRE deficiency. Regulatory T cells were sorted as CD4+CD25hiCD127low/negative. Only in-frame clones appear in the TCRdb table, and some are missing; sequencing was by immunoSEQ multiplex PCR. The sample shows more than 12,000 clones, about 92% of them seen only once. Sequencing was performed on Tregs sorted from PBMCs. All receptors come from a human donor with AIRE deficiency.

CDR3: CASSLSRGNYGYTF. In DNA, the CDR3 is TGTGCCAGCAGCTTATCTCGGGGGAACTATGGCTACACCTTC. V is TRBV11-2 and J is TRBJ1-2; D is possibly TRBD1 (5 bases). The CDR3 is made up of 14 amino acids. V lost 2 bases to trimming and J lost 2 bases, with 9 bases between them. Germline lookup yields CDR1 SGHAT and CDR2 FQNNGV. Drawing the rest from reference TRBV11-2 and TRBJ1-2, the complete variable domain is EAGVAQSPRYKIIEKRQSVAFWCNPISGHATLYWYQQILGQGPKLLIQFQNNGVVDDSQLPKDRFSAERLKGVDSTLKIQPAKLEDSAVYLCASSLSRGNYGYTFGSGTRLTVV.

This chain uses TRBV29-1 with TRBJ2-1; D call uncertain. Per the germline V gene, CDR1 is SQVTM and CDR2 is ANQGSEA. Trimming pared 2 bases from V and 0 bases from J, leaving 11 bases between. This CDR3 comprises 15 residues. The CDR3 nucleotides are TGCAGCGTTGAAAGGTCGCTAACCTCCTACAATGAGCAGTTCTTC. Protein sequence: CSVERSLTSYNEQFF.

The rearrangement uses TRBV10-3 and TRBJ2-3; 16 bases match TRBD2. Germline CDR1 reads ENHRY; CDR2 reads SYGVKD. Germline trimming cut 3 bases from V and 2 bases from J; bases unmatched to any gene: 8. This CDR3 is built from 19 residues. The CDR3, as DNA: TGTGCCATCAGTGACGCCGGGACTAGCGGGAGGGCCGACACAGATACGCAGTATTTT. Translating gives CAISDAGTSGRADTDTQYF.

The chain recombines TRBV4-2 with TRBJ1-4; a possible D gene is TRBD1 (6 bases). Germline V gene lookup returns CDR1 LGHNA and CDR2 YNFKEQ. Trimming pared 4 bases from V and 6 bases from J, leaving 9 bases between. The CDR3 loop spans 13 amino acids. DNA for the CDR3: TGTGCCAGCAGCCCTACAGGGTATGAAAAACTGTTTTTT. Amino acid sequence: CASSPTGYEKLFF.

This clone was recorded only once. J is TRBJ2-7 and V is TRBV28, with D hard to call. Between the trimmed V and J ends, which lost 5 bases and 2 bases, there was a span of 16 bases. Germline V gives CDR1 MDHEN, CDR2 SYDVKM. The CDR3 is 15 residues long. The CDR3, as DNA: TGTGCCAGCAGTATATTGGACGGCCGTCCCTACGAGCAGTACTTC. Translated: CASSILDGRPYEQYF.

This clone was picked up one time. The chain joins TRBV5-1 to TRBJ2-7; D unresolved. The CDR3 has 13 amino acids. CDR1 SGHRS and CDR2 YFSETQ come from the germline V gene. Trimming removed 0 bases from V and 6 bases from J, with 10 bases in between. CDR3 protein: CASSLDLGAEQYF. CDR3 nucleotides: TGCGCCAGCAGCTTGGACTTGGGTGCCGAGCAGTACTTC. The full variable domain, its missing parts supplied by reference TRBV5-1 and TRBJ2-7, is KAGVTQTPRYLIKTRGQQVTLSCSPISGHRSVSWYQQTPGQGLQFLFEYFSETQRNKGNFPGRFSGRQFSNSRSEMNVSTLELGDSALYLCASSLDLGAEQYFGPGTRLTVT.